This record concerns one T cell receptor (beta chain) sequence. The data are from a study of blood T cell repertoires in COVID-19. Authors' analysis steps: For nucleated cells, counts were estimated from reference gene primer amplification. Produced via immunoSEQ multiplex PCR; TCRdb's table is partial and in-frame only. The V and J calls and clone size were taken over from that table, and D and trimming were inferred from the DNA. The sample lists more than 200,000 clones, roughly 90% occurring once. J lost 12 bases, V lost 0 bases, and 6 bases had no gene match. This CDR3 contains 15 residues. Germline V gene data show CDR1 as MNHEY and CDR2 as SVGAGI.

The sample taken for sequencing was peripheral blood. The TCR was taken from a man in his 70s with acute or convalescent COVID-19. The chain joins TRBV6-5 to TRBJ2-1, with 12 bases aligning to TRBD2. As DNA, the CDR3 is TGTGCCAGCAGTTACTCACCTAGCGGGAGGGCCGGGCAGTTCTTC. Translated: CASSYSPSGRAGQFF.